This T cell receptor beta chain was identified in a study of shared clonotypes between healthy human individuals. Study-level information: Per donor, three plates held CD4 naive cells, three held CD4 memory, two held CD8 naive and one held CD8 memory. Study-level points and caveats: Estimated clonotype richness was generally higher in naive than memory subsets.

This clone has a single count. The antigen is unknown. Looked up from germline, CDR1 is LNHNV and CDR2 is YYDKDF (reference sequence). The junction had 6 bases not matched to a gene; V was cut back by 5 bases and J by 1 base. CDR3 length: 15 amino acids. Naive CD8 cells lacked CD45RO and underwent positive selection for CCR7, leaving out terminally differentiated effector memory CD45RA+ cells. Clones were read by immunoSEQ multiplex PCR, and TCRdb kept only the in-frame ones, dropping some. The sample has some 2.1 million clones; about 94% are singletons. The genes are TRBV15 and TRBJ2-5, with 8 positions matching TRBD1. The receptor's source is a man younger than 30 in good health. Sample: naive CD8+ T cells sorted from blood. The CDR3 DNA reads TGTGCCACCAGCCCCCCTGACAGGGGCCAAGAGACCCAGTACTTC. Translation gives CATSPPDRGQETQYF.